The clone carrying this TCR beta chain was found a few times. The antigen is not known. The data originate from a study of CD8+ T cells in alopecia areata. Looking at the study overall: Patients received oral tofacitinib, 5 to 10 mg twice daily, for moderate-to-severe alopecia areata.

Findings and limits, study-wide: Greater clonality was observed in lesional scalp samples, especially alopecia totalis/universalis, versus normal scalp. Scalp sample data also include resident alphabeta T cells from normal skin.

V dropped 0 bases and J dropped 8 bases, with 11 bases sitting between them. Germline V lookup: CDR1 SGHRS, CDR2 YFSETQ. The CDR3 is 13 amino acids. Samples from alopecia areata patients were lesional scalp punch biopsies and peripheral blood. Reverse transcription of extracted RNA yielded cDNA, which provided the sequencing template. Measured with immunoSEQ multiplex PCR; TCRdb has only the in-frame clones, and not every one. The sample has around 140,000 clones, 47% seen once. J is TRBJ1-1 and V is TRBV5-1; no reliable D call. Sequencing input: CD4+ T cells sorted from blood. This receptor was identified in a human donor with alopecia areata. The CDR3 protein is CASSLAPRAEAFF. Written as DNA, the CDR3 is TGCGCCAGCAGCTTGGCCCCGCGGGCGGAAGCTTTCTTT.